This entry lists 2 T cell receptor beta chains sequenced from one sample in a study of human T cells and chemical hapten exposure. TCRdb recomputed calls from the RACE reads with MiXCR, one row per CDR3 protein. Here the sample spans fewer than 400,000 distinct CDR3 sequences, approximately 6.3% being singletons. This sample's time point: patch test 1, 2 weeks after DPC sensitization. Treatment defined: therapeutic diphenylcyclopropenone sensitization with weekly scalp DPC. The sequencing here drew on whole blood, taken in connection with sensitization to the hapten diphenylcyclopropenone (DPC). The source of these receptors is a woman aged 18 to 35 with alopecia areata. Some clones in this sample may be carry-over from other donors' samples.

The chain uses TRBV7-8 and TRBJ2-1, with D hard to call. Trimming pared 5 bases from V and 8 bases from J, leaving 7 bases between. Germline V CDR1 and CDR2: SGHVS, FQNEAQ. This CDR3 region has 11 residues. The CDR3 here is CASSNYDEQFF. CDR3 DNA sequence: TGTGCCAGCAGCAATTACGATGAGCAGTTCTTC.

The table lists this clonotype with many counts. The chain carries TRBV11-3 and TRBJ2-7; no clear D gene. Trimming shortened V by 3 bases and J by 7 bases, and 13 bases separated the two germline ends. Per germline, CDR1 SGHNT and CDR2 YENEEA. The CDR3 is made up of 13 amino acids. The CDR3 loop is CASSFTVRGEQYF. CDR3 nucleotide sequence: TGTGCCAGCAGCTTTACAGTACGTGGAGAGCAGTACTTC.